This T cell receptor (beta chain) comes out of a study of response to subunit inactivated influenza vaccine. This CDR3 contains 14 residues. Germline CDR1 is SQVTM and CDR2 is ANQGSEA. V lost 8 bases, J lost 2 bases, and 4 bases stayed unmatched. Notes on the study in general: Authors suggested that a seasonal influenza vaccination recruits few new T cells each time.

MiXCR, run by TCRdb on the RT-PCR reads, gives a single entry per CDR3 protein. The sample has around 200,000 distinct CDR3 sequences, over 13% seen once. Comment on this clonotype: Its antigen is unidentified.

This specimen was CD8+ T cells sorted from PBMCs, taken around 5 days after vaccination. The J gene is TRBJ2-3, the V gene TRBV29-1; 13 nucleotides align to TRBD2. The sequence came from a man over 45 who received an inactivated influenza vaccine. DNA of the CDR3: TGCAGCACCGGGACTAGCGGGAACACAGATACGCAGTATTTT. Amino acids: CSTGTSGNTDTQYF.